The 10 T cell receptor beta chains presented below share a single source sample, sequenced in a study of neurological immune-mediated disorders. Using its own MiXCR run on the 5' RACE reads, TCRdb lists one record per CDR3 protein. Of tens of thousands of distinct CDR3 sequences in the sample, over 9.5% were seen once. Sequencing was done on a sample of PBMCs. These receptors all stem from a man between 60 and 75 years old in good health.

Ten or more counts support this clonotype. CDR3 sequence (DNA): TGTGCCAGCCGGGACGTAAACTCCTACGAGCAGTACTTC. Amino acids: CASRDVNSYEQYF. J is TRBJ2-7 and V is TRBV27; D assignment may be TRBD1 or TRBD2 (5 bases each). Germline CDR1 MNHEY, CDR2 SMNVEV (reference sequence). This CDR3 is 13 amino acids long. V lost 8 bases to trimming and J lost 0 bases, with 11 bases between them.

This sequence joins TRBV4-1 and TRBJ2-3; TRBD2 matches 11 bases. CDR3 length equals 17 residues. Per germline, CDR1 MGHRA and CDR2 YSYEKL. V was clipped by 0 bases and J by 2 bases; unmatched bases: 4. The CDR3 nucleotides are TGCGCCAGCAGCCAAGAAGTGACTAGCGGGGTCACAGATACGCAGTATTTT. It encodes CASSQEVTSGVTDTQYF.

The sample holds many counts of this clonotype. The chain couples TRBV7-2 to TRBJ1-5, with 8 positions matching TRBD1. The junction had 10 bases not matched to a gene; V was cut back by 5 bases and J by 7 bases. The CDR3 sequence is 15 residues long. Germline V gene lookup returns CDR1 SGHTA and CDR2 FQGNSA. The CDR3 sequence: CASSDGQGVRQPQHF. The CDR3 coding sequence is TGTGCCAGCAGCGATGGACAGGGAGTAAGGCAGCCCCAGCATTTT.

The table lists this clonotype with many counts. The V and J genes are TRBV7-9 and TRBJ2-3; D gene unclear. Deletions cut 5 bases from V and 0 bases from J, with 9 bases between. The CDR3 runs to 14 residues. Germline values: CDR1 SEHNR, CDR2 FQNEAQ (reference sequence). The CDR3 reads CASSRDRSTDTQYF. CDR3 coding DNA: TGTGCCAGCAGCCGAGACCGAAGCACAGATACGCAGTATTTT.

This clonotype has at least ten counts. The junction departs from the called germline gene at one end, perhaps through a read error. V gene TRBV18 combines with J gene TRBJ1-3; 8 bases line up with TRBD1. This CDR3 comprises 20 residues. CDR1 KGHSH and CDR2 LQKENI come from the germline V gene. DNA of the CDR3: TGTGTCAGCTCCTCCGTTCTCGGGACAGGCAGCGCGCGGACCGGAAACACCATATATTTT. It codes for CVSSSVLGTGSARTGNTIYF.

This clonotype was counted ten times or more. The genes are TRBV6-5 and TRBJ1-6; the D gene is possibly TRBD1 (6 bases). The CDR3 sequence is 15 residues long. Trimming took 8 bases from V and 7 from J, leaving 18 bases between them. The germline gives CDR1 MNHEY, CDR2 SVGAGI. CDR3 sequence reads: CASGGQGALNSPLHF. The CDR3 nucleotides read TGTGCCAGCGGGGGACAAGGCGCTCTAAATTCACCCCTCCACTTT.

This clonotype appeared many times. V gene TRBV20-1 combines with J gene TRBJ2-3; 9 nucleotides agree with TRBD1. Germline CDR1 reads DFQATT; CDR2 reads SNEGSKA (reference sequence). Unmatched junction bases numbered 3, after V lost 1 base and J lost 1 base. This CDR3 comprises 15 residues. The CDR3 region is CSARGGQGGTDTQYF. The CDR3 DNA reads as TGCAGTGCTAGAGGGGGACAGGGAGGCACAGATACGCAGTATTTT.

In its sample, this clonotype was seen many times. CDR3 protein: CASSRGLDSEPQHF. CDR3 in DNA: TGCGCCAGCAGCAGGGGGCTGGATTCGGAGCCCCAGCATTTT. V gene TRBV5-1 combines with J gene TRBJ1-5; 7 bases map to TRBD1. This CDR3 spans 14 amino acids. J gave up 8 bases and V 4 bases, and 9 bases lay outside the gene matches. Germline V gene data show CDR1 as SGHRS and CDR2 as YFSETQ.

In this sample, this clonotype turned up many times. CDR3 DNA sequence: TGTGCCAGCGCCGATTACAGGCAAGAGACCCAGTACTTC. This sequence encodes CASADYRQETQYF. The chain employs TRBV5-6 and TRBJ2-5, with D perhaps TRBD1 (5 bases). CDR1 SGHDT and CDR2 YYEEEE come from the germline V gene. Trimming removed 7 bases at V and 2 bases at J, with 12 bases between. This CDR3 spans 13 amino acids.

The table lists this clonotype with many counts. The chain uses TRBV5-1 and TRBJ1-5, with TRBD1 identical over 8 bases. This CDR3 has 16 amino acids. Germline V gene lookup returns CDR1 SGHRS and CDR2 YFSETQ. V was clipped by 4 bases and J by 2 bases; unmatched bases: 8. CDR3 bases: TGCGCCAGCAGCCCCGGACAGGGTAAGGGCAATCAGCCCCAGCATTTT. This sequence encodes CASSPGQGKGNQPQHF.